The rows below give T cell receptor beta chains drawn from one sample of a study of molecular identifiers for immune sequencing clone quantification. TCRdb reprocessed the PCR reads with MiXCR, giving one entry per CDR3 protein. The sample has tens of thousands of distinct CDR3 sequences, roughly 24% seen once. Sequencing was done on a sample of naive CD8+ T cells from blood, with Jurkat cell RNA spiked in. All receptors come from a human donor in good health. Some libraries in this study had Jurkat cell RNA spiked in. Each CDR3 is given with its conserved first and last residue. The order of the fields is clone size, D gene, V gene, J gene, CDR3 length, CDR3 DNA, CDR3 protein. A D gene is named only where the DNA matches it firmly. The listing skips clone size in some rows; elsewhere it reads once, few, many or a size class.

clone_size: many; d_call: TRBD2; v_call: TRBV13; j_call: TRBJ2-3; cdr3_length: 16; cdr3_nt: TGTGCCAGCAGCTTAAGGGGACTAGCGGGAGGGCAAACGCAGTATTTT; cdr3_aa: CASSLRGLAGGQTQYF
clone_size: many; d_call: -; v_call: TRBV5-1; j_call: TRBJ1-5; cdr3_length: 15; cdr3_nt: TGCGCCAGCAGCTTGGCCCCAGGCAACAATCAGCCCCAGCATTTT; cdr3_aa: CASSLAPGNNQPQHF
clone_size: many; d_call: TRBD1; v_call: TRBV7-2; j_call: TRBJ1-6; cdr3_length: 18; cdr3_nt: TGTGCCAGCAGCTTAGCACAGGGGTCGTATAGATGGGATTCACCCCTCCACTTT; cdr3_aa: CASSLAQGSYRWDSPLHF
clone_size: many; d_call: TRBD1; v_call: TRBV10-3; j_call: TRBJ2-3; cdr3_length: 15; cdr3_nt: TGTGCCACTAACCCCGGGACAGGGAACACAGATACGCAGTATTTT; cdr3_aa: CATNPGTGNTDTQYF
clone_size: many; d_call: -; v_call: TRBV30; j_call: TRBJ2-7; cdr3_length: 12; cdr3_nt: TGTGCCTGGGGCGGGGCAGCCTACGAGCAGTACTTC; cdr3_aa: CAWGGAAYEQYF
clone_size: few; d_call: -; v_call: TRBV13; j_call: TRBJ2-3; cdr3_length: 16; cdr3_nt: TGTGCCAGCAGCCCCAAAACCGGGACAAGCACAGATACGCAGTATTTT; cdr3_aa: CASSPKTGTSTDTQYF
clone_size: -; d_call: -; v_call: TRBV20-1; j_call: TRBJ1-5; cdr3_length: 16; cdr3_nt: TGCAGTGCTAGGTACCCGGGGGGGGGGGCCCGCCAGCCCCAGCATTTT; cdr3_aa: CSARYPGGGARQPQHF
clone_size: many; d_call: TRBD2; v_call: TRBV7-8; j_call: TRBJ2-3; cdr3_length: 16; cdr3_nt: TGTGCCAGCAGCCAAGGACTAGCGGGGAGCACAGATACGCAGTATTTT; cdr3_aa: CASSQGLAGSTDTQYF
clone_size: many; d_call: -; v_call: TRBV11-2; j_call: TRBJ2-3; cdr3_length: 15; cdr3_nt: TGTGCCAGCAGCTTCACAGCGGACGGCACAGATACGCAGTATTTT; cdr3_aa: CASSFTADGTDTQYF
clone_size: many; d_call: -; v_call: TRBV7-9; j_call: TRBJ1-1; cdr3_length: 14; cdr3_nt: TGTGCCAGCAGTCTCGTCGGGGGCGCTGGTGAAGCTTTCTTT; cdr3_aa: CASSLVGGAGEAFF
clone_size: few; d_call: -; v_call: TRBV7-9; j_call: TRBJ2-3; cdr3_length: 16; cdr3_nt: TGTGCCAGCAGCTTAGGGCAGGGACGCCCCGAGAATACGCAGTATTTT; cdr3_aa: CASSLGQGRPENTQYF
clone_size: few; d_call: -; v_call: TRBV27; j_call: TRBJ2-5; cdr3_length: 15; cdr3_nt: TGTGCCAGCAGTTTATCGGGGGACATGCAAGAGACCCAGTACTTC; cdr3_aa: CASSLSGDMQETQYF
clone_size: many; d_call: -; v_call: TRBV4-3; j_call: TRBJ2-1; cdr3_length: 16; cdr3_nt: TGCGCCAGCAGCCAAGATTGGGCAGGGGTGCTCAATGAGCAGTTCTTC; cdr3_aa: CASSQDWAGVLNEQFF
clone_size: many; d_call: -; v_call: TRBV9; j_call: TRBJ2-7; cdr3_length: 17; cdr3_nt: TGTGCCAGCAGCGTAGCTCCTTCCGGGACGGGGTTGGGCGAGCAGTACTTC; cdr3_aa: CASSVAPSGTGLGEQYF
clone_size: few; d_call: TRBD1; v_call: TRBV11-2; j_call: TRBJ1-1; cdr3_length: 15; cdr3_nt: TGTGCCAGCAGCGGTAGAGTCACAGGGGGCACTGAAGCTTTCTTT; cdr3_aa: CASSGRVTGGTEAFF
clone_size: many; d_call: -; v_call: TRBV6-6; j_call: TRBJ2-1; cdr3_length: 16; cdr3_nt: TGTGCCAGCAGTTTAACGGGACTCCGAATGTGGAATGAGCAGTTCTTC; cdr3_aa: CASSLTGLRMWNEQFF